What follows are 9 T cell receptor beta chains derived from one specimen sequenced in a study of shared clonotypes between healthy human individuals. Profiling relied on immunoSEQ multiplex PCR, and the TCRdb table lists in-frame clones only, not all of them. The table records about 1 million clones, about 75% of them present only once. Input material: memory CD4+ T cells sorted from blood. Subset: CD45RA-negative fraction. All receptors come from a man aged 18-30 years in good health.

Here the CDR3 DNA reads TGTGCCAGCAGCTTACATTCTTATTCACCCCTCCACTTT. Protein: CASSLHSYSPLHF. The chain employs TRBV5-5 and TRBJ1-6, with D uncertain. This CDR3 has 13 residues. V was trimmed by 2 bases and J by 8 bases, leaving 8 bases between them. The germline CDR1 and CDR2 sequences are SGHKS and YYEKEE (reference sequence).

The rearrangement uses TRBV19 and TRBJ1-5; possibly TRBD1 for D (5 bases). The CDR3 has 14 amino acids. Germline V CDR1 and CDR2: LNHDA, SQIVND (reference sequence). Between the trimmed V and J ends, which lost 7 bases and 5 bases, there was a span of 15 bases. For the CDR3, the DNA is TGTGCCAGTACCCATGGGGACCGCGATCAGCCCCAGCATTTT. Protein product: CASTHGDRDQPQHF.

The chain has TRBV30 and TRBJ1-3, with D maybe TRBD1 (6 bases). Looked up from germline, CDR1 is GTSNPN and CDR2 is SVGIG (reference sequence). CDR3 length equals 16 residues. Trimming shortened V by 1 base and J by 3 bases, and 16 bases separated the two germline ends. Here the CDR3 reads CAWSERDRTRGNTIYF. Here the CDR3 DNA reads TGTGCCTGGAGTGAAAGAGACAGGACCCGTGGAAACACCATATATTTT.

This clone has a handful of counts. The chain carries TRBV14 and TRBJ2-2, with TRBD1 identical over 7 bases. This CDR3 comprises 14 residues. The V gene's germline CDR1 is SGHDN and CDR2 FVKESK. The V and J ends lost 4 bases and 5 bases, in that order; junction bases with no gene match: 4. CDR3 sequence reads: CASSLRQGTGELFF. CDR3 nucleotide sequence: TGTGCCAGCAGCCTACGACAGGGAACCGGGGAGCTGTTTTTT.

The chain employs TRBV2 and TRBJ2-3; D may be TRBD2 (6 bases). Germline CDR1 SNHLY, CDR2 FYNNEI. The CDR3 runs to 15 residues. Trimming cost V 2 bases and J 0 bases, with 9 bases left between them. The CDR3 DNA reads as TGTGCCAGCAGTGAAAGACTAGGTAGCACAGATACGCAGTATTTT. Translating gives CASSERLGSTDTQYF.

The chain employs TRBV15 and TRBJ2-7, with D perhaps matching TRBD2 (5 bases). Trimming removed 0 bases from V and 0 bases from J, with 9 bases in between. This CDR3 has 15 residues. Germline CDR1 is LNHNV and CDR2 is YYDKDF (reference sequence). CDR3 nucleotide sequence: TGTGCCACCAGCAGAGATATAGCGTTCTCCTACGAGCAGTACTTC. Translation: CATSRDIAFSYEQYF.

The table lists this clone with a count of one. The gene calls are TRBV18 and TRBJ2-5; D perhaps matches TRBD2 (6 bases). V lost 2 bases, J lost 5 bases, and 12 bases lay in between. Per germline, CDR1 KGHSH and CDR2 LQKENI. This CDR3 has 14 residues. The CDR3 here is CASSPRGTGETQYF. The CDR3, as DNA: TGTGCCAGCTCACCAAGAGGGACTGGGGAGACCCAGTACTTC.

This chain links TRBV2 with TRBJ2-1; TRBD1 might be the D (6 bases). CDR3 size: 14 residues. In germline, CDR1 is SNHLY, CDR2 FYNNEI. The V end lost 3 bases, the J end lost 1 base, and 7 bases lay between the germline ends. This CDR3 is CASSDRGSYNEQFF. As DNA, the CDR3 is TGTGCCAGCAGTGACAGGGGATCCTACAATGAGCAGTTCTTC.

CDR3 coding DNA: TGTGCCAGCAGCGCCCAAGCGGGGCCCTACGAGCAGTACTTC. Protein sequence: CASSAQAGPYEQYF. The chain uses TRBV7-3 and TRBJ2-7, with 7 bases lining up with TRBD2. Germline CDR1 SGHTA, CDR2 FQGTGA. With 5 bases clipped from V and 2 bases from J, the junction kept 6 bases outside the gene matches. This CDR3 comprises 14 residues.